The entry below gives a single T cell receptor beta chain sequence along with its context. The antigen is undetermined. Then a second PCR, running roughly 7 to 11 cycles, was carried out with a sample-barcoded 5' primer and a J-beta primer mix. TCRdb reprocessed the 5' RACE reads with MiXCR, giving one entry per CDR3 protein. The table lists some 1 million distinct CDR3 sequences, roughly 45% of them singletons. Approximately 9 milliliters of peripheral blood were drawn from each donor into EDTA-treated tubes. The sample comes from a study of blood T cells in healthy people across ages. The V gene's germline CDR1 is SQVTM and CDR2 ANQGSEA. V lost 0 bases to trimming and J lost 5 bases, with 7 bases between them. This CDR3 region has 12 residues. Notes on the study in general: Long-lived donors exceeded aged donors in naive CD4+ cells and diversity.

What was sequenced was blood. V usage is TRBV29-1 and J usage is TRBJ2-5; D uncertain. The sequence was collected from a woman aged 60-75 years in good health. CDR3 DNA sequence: TGCAGCGTTGAAGATCTAGGGGAGACCCAGTACTTC. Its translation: CSVEDLGETQYF.